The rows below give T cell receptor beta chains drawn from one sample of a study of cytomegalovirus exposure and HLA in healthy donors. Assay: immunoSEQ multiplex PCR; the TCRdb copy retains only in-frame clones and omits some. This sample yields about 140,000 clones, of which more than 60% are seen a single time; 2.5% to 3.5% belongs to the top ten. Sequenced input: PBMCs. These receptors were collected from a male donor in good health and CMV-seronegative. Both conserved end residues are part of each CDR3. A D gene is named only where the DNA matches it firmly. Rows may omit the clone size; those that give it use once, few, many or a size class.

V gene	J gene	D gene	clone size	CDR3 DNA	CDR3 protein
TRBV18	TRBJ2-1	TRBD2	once	TGTGCCAGCTCACAAAAACTAGCGGACCTCTACAATGAGCAGTTCTTC	CASSQKLADLYNEQFF
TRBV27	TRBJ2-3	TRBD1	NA	TGTGCCACACCCTCGGACAGGATTTATGATACGCAGTATTTT	CATPSDRIYDTQYF
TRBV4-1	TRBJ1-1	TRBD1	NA	TGCGCCAGCAGCCAAGATTCCGGCAGGGGGTTTAACACTGAAGCTTTCTTT	CASSQDSGRGFNTEAFF
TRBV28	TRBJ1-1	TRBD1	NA	TGTGCCAGCAGTTTACAGGGGGCTTGGACTGAAGCTTTCTTT	CASSLQGAWTEAFF
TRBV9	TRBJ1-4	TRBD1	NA	TGTGCCAGCAGCGGACCTACAGGGGCAACTAATGAAAAACTGTTTTTT	CASSGPTGATNEKLFF
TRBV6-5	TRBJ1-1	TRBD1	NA	TGTGCCAGCAGTTGGGGACAGATGAACACTGAAGCTTTCTTT	CASSWGQMNTEAFF
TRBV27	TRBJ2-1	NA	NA	TGTGCCAGCAGTTCCGGCGGGGAACCGAGATGGGAGCAGTTCTTC	CASSSGGEPRWEQFF
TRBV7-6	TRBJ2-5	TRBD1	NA	TGTGCCAGCAGCTTAAAGGCAGGGGGTTACCAAGAGACCCAGTACTTC	CASSLKAGGYQETQYF
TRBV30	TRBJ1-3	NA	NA	TGTGCCTGGAGTGAGGAGGGAAACACCATATATTTT	CAWSEEGNTIYF
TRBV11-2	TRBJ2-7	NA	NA	TGTGCCAGCAGCTTAGAAACAGGCGCCTACGAGCAGTACTTC	CASSLETGAYEQYF
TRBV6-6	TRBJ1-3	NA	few	TGTGCCAGCAGTTACTCGGAGGGTGGCGGAAACACCATATATTTT	CASSYSEGGGNTIYF
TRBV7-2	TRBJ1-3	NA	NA	TGTGCCAGCAGCTTATCCAACCCGGGTACTGGAAACACCATATATTTT	CASSLSNPGTGNTIYF
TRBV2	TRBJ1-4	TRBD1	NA	TGTGCCAGCACCAGGACAGGGGATGAAAAACTGTTTTTT	CASTRTGDEKLFF
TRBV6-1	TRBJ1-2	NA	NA	TGTGCCAGCACCGCAGCAGGGTTCGGGGGCTACACCTTC	CASTAAGFGGYTF
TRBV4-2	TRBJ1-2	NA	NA	TGTGCCAGCAGCCCTCCCATGCTCCGGGAGGGTGGCTACACCTTC	CASSPPMLREGGYTF
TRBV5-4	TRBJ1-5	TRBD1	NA	TGTGCCAGCAGCTTGCAGGGGGTGAATCAGCCCCAGCATTTT	CASSLQGVNQPQHF
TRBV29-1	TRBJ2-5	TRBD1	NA	TGCAGCGTGAACAGGGGGAGCCAAGAGACCCAGTACTTC	CSVNRGSQETQYF
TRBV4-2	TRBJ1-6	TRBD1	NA	TGTGCCAGCAGCCAACCTGACAGGGGTGGGTATGATTCACCCCTCCACTTT	CASSQPDRGGYDSPLHF
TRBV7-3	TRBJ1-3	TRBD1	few	TGTGCCAGCAGCCCACAGGGGATCTCTGGAAACACCATATATTTT	CASSPQGISGNTIYF
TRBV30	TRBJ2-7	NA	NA	TGTGCCTGGAGTGTTGAGGACCGGTGGGGGCTCGAGCAGTACTTC	CAWSVEDRWGLEQYF
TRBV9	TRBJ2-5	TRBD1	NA	TGTGCCAGCAGCGTAGGGACAGGGAAGTACCAAGAGACCCAGTACTTC	CASSVGTGKYQETQYF
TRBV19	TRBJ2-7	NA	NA	TGTGCCAGTAGCGGGGGTGGTTTATACGAGCAGTACTTC	CASSGGGLYEQYF
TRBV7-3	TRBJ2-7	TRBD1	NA	TGTGCCAGCAGCATCGGGACAGACTACGAGCAGTACTTC	CASSIGTDYEQYF
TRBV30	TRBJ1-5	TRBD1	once	TGTGCCTGGAGGCGGCCAGGGGGTGGTCAGCCCCAGCATTTT	CAWRRPGGGQPQHF
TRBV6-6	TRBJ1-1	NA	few	TGTGCCAGCAGGGCCGAAGAAGCTTTCTTT	CASRAEEAFF
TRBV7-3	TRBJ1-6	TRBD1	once	TGTGCCAGCAGTCGGACAGGCGGCCTTAGCTCCTATAATTCACCCCTCCACTTT	CASSRTGGLSSYNSPLHF
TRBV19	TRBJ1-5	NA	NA	TGTGCCAGTAGTATATGGGGGGGATCCGGGAGCAATCAGCCCCAGCATTTT	CASSIWGGSGSNQPQHF